The subject of this entry is one T cell receptor beta chain. Its matching antigen is unknown. The data were taken from a study of OX40 agonist ivuxolimab in advanced cancers. In the study overall: An agonistic human IgG2 monoclonal antibody against OX40 (CD134) was given. Study-wide findings and caveats: On average, CD8+ T cells had more expanded clones than CD4+.

The table came from immunoSEQ multiplex PCR; TCRdb's copy has only in-frame clones and leaves some out. This table has 50,000 to 65,000 clones, approximately 92% appearing once. CDR3 length: 16 amino acids. The V segment lost 5 bases and the J segment 4 bases; nucleotides outside the gene matches: 8. The germline V gene encodes CDR1 SGHRS and CDR2 YFSETQ. No patient had autoimmune disease or received systemic immunosuppression. The V and J genes are TRBV5-1 and TRBJ1-4, with 10 bases that match TRBD1. This receptor was identified in an adult with an advanced solid tumor such as melanoma, head and neck, liver or kidney cancer. The sequences come from CD4+ or CD8+ T cells sorted from blood, collected in a trial of the OX40 agonist ivuxolimab. CDR3 in DNA: TGCGCCAGCAGAAAAAGTGGACAGGGGGATAATGAAAAACTGTTTTTT. It codes for CASRKSGQGDNEKLFF. Full variable domain (missing parts from reference TRBV5-1 and TRBJ1-4): KAGVTQTPRYLIKTRGQQVTLSCSPISGHRSVSWYQQTPGQGLQFLFEYFSETQRNKGNFPGRFSGRQFSNSRSEMNVSTLELGDSALYLCASRKSGQGDNEKLFFGSGTQLSVL.